The rows below give T cell receptor beta chains drawn from one sample of a study of blood T cell repertoires in COVID-19. Profiled with immunoSEQ multiplex PCR; TCRdb holds only in-frame clones, not every one. The table shows 150,000 to 180,000 clones, with about 90% occurring only once. The sequenced sample was peripheral blood. The receptors shown here come from a man aged 50 or older with acute or convalescent COVID-19. CDR3s include the opening cysteine and the closing phenylalanine or tryptophan. A row's size may be missing; if present it is once, few, many or a size class.

TRBV28	NA	CASLRVEGPQHF
TRBV28	few	CASSLNYYEQYF
TRBV6-5	NA	CASSYSGTGGEKLFF
TRBV28	NA	CASRAGGAGDTEAFF
TRBV7-2	NA	CASSLSRSTDTQYF
TRBV28	NA	CASSPGGGIYGYTF
TRBV19	NA	CASSLQGYRSPLHF
TRBV2	NA	CASSRDRGYTGELFF
TRBV30	NA	CAWNPLASGGETQYF
TRBV27	once	CASSDPGGQAGSDTQYF
TRBV5-6	NA	CASSKDIRNSPLHF
TRBV6-2/TRBV6-3	NA	CASSAQGYGYTF
TRBV7-2	few	CASSTTEGNEQFF
TRBV7-2	NA	CASSLQRTQETQYF
TRBV7-8	NA	CASSSLYGYTF
TRBV5-6	NA	CASSLLGGPGTGELFF